This T cell receptor beta chain was sequenced in a study of cytomegalovirus exposure and HLA in healthy donors. The PCR made use of 60 Vbeta and 13 Jbeta primers. Only in-frame clones appear in the TCRdb table, and some are missing; sequencing was by immunoSEQ multiplex PCR. The repertoire has roughly 120,000 clones, approximately 58% of them found once; the top ten carry about 2%. Sequencing was done on a sample of PBMCs. The TCR was taken from a woman in her 30s in good health and CMV-seronegative.

The CDR3 DNA reads TGTGCCAGCAGAAGGGAGGGTGGCTTAGAGACCCAGTACTTC. It yields the protein CASRREGGLETQYF. The chain carries TRBV7-9 and TRBJ2-5, with 7 bases lining up with TRBD2. From germline, CDR1 is SEHNR and CDR2 FQNEAQ (reference sequence). The CDR3 runs 14 residues. Trimming removed 6 bases from V and 4 bases from J; junction bases left unmatched: 8. The full variable domain, in which reference TRBV7-9 and TRBJ2-5 provide the parts outside the CDR3, is DTGVSQNPRHKITKRGQNVTFRCDPISEHNRLYWYRQTLGQGPEFLTYFQNEAQLEKSRLLSDRFSAERPKGSFSTLEIQRTEQGDSAMYLCASRREGGLETQYFGPGTRLLVL.